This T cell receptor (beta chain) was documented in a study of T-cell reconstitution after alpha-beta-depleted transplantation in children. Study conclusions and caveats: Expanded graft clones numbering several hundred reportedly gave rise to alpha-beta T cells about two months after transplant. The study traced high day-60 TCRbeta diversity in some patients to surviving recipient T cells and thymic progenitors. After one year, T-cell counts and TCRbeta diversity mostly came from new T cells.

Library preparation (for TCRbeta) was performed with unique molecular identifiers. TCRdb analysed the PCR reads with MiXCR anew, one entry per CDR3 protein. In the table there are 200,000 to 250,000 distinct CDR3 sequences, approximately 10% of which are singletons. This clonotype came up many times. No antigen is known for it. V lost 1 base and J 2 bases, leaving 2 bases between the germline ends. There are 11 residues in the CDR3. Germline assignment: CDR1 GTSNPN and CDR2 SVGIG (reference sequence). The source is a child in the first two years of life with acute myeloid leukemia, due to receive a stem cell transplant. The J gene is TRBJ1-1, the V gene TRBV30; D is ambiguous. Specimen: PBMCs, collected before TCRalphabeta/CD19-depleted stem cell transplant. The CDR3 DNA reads TGTGCCTGGAGTGACAACACTGAAGCTTTCTTT. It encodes CAWSDNTEAFF.